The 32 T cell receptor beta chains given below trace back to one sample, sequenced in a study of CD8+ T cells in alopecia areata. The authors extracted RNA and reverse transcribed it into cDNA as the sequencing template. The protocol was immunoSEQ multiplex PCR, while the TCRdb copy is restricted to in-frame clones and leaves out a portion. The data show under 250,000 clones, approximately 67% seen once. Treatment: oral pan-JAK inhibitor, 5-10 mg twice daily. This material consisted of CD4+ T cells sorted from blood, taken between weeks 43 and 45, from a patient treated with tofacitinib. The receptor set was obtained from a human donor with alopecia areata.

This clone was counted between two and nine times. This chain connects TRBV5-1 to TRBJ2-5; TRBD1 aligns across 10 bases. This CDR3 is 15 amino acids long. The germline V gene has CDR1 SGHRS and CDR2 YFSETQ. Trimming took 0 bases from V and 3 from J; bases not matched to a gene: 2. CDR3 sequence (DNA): TGCGCCAGCAGCTTGGCCGGGACAGGGGAAGAGACCCAGTACTTC. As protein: CASSLAGTGEETQYF.

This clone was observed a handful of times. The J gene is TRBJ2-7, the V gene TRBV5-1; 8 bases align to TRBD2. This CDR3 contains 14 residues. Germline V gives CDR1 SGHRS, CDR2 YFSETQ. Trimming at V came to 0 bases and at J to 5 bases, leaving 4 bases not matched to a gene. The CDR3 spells CASSLGGLEDEQYF. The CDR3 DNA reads TGCGCCAGCAGCTTGGGGGGACTAGAGGACGAGCAGTACTTC.

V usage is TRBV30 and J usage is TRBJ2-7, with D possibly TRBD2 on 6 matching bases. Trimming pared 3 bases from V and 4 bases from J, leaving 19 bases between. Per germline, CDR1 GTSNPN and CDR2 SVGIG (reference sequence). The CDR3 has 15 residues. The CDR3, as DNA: TGTGCCTGGAGGCCCCCCCACGGGGGTCGGTACGAGCAGTACTTC. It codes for CAWRPPHGGRYEQYF.

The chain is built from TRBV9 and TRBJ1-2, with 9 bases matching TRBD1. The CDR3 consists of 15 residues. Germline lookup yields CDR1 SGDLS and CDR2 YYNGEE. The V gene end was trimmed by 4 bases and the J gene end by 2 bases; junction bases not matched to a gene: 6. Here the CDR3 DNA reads TGTGCCAGCAGCCCCTCTGGACAGGGGAACTATGGCTACACCTTC. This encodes CASSPSGQGNYGYTF.

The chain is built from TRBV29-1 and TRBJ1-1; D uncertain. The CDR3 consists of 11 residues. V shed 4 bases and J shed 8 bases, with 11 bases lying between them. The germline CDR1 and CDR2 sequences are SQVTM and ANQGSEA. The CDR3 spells CSVVGMVEAFF. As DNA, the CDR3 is TGCAGCGTTGTCGGTATGGTAGAAGCTTTCTTT.

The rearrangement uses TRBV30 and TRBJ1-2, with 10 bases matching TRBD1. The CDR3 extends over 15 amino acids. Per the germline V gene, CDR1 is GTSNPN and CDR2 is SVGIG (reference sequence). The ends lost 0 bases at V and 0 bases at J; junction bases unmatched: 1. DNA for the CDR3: TGTGCCTGGAGTGTGGGACAGGGGCCTAACTATGGCTACACCTTC. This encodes CAWSVGQGPNYGYTF.

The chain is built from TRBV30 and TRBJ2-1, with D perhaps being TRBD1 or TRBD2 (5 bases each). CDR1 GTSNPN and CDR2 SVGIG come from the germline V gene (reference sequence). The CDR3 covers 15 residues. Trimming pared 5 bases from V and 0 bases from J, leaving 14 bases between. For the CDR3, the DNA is TGTGCCTGGGGCGGTGGGGGAAGCTCCTACAATGAGCAGTTCTTC. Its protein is CAWGGGGSSYNEQFF.

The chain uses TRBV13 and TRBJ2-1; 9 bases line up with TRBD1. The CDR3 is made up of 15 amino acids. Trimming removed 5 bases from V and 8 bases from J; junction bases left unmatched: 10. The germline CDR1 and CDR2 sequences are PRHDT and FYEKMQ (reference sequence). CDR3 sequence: CASSLIRTGADEQFF. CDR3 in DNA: TGTGCCAGCAGCCTCATCCGGACAGGGGCCGATGAGCAGTTCTTC.

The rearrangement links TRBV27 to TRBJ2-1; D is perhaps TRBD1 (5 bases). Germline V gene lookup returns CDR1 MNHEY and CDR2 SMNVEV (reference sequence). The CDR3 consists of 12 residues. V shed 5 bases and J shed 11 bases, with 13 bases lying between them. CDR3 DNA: TGTGCCAGCAGTCGACAAGGGGATAAGCAGTTCTTC. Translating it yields CASSRQGDKQFF.

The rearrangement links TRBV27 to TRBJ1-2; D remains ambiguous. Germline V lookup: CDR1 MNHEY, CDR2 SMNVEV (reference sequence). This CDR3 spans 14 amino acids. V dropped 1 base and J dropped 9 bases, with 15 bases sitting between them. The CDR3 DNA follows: TGTGCCAGCAGTTTATTCAGAATCCTACCGAGCTACACCTTC. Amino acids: CASSLFRILPSYTF.

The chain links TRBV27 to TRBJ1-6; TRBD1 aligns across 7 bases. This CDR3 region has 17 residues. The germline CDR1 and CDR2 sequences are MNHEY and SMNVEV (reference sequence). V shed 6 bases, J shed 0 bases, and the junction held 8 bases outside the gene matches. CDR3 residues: CASRPRGVSSYNSPLHF. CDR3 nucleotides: TGTGCCAGCAGACCCAGGGGGGTTAGCTCCTATAATTCACCCCTCCACTTT.

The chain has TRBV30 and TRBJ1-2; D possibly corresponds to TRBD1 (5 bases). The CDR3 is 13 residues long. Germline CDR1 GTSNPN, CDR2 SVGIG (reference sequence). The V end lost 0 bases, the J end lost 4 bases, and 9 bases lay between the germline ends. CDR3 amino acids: CAWSVGVRYGYTF. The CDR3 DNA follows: TGTGCCTGGAGTGTAGGGGTCCGCTATGGCTACACCTTC.

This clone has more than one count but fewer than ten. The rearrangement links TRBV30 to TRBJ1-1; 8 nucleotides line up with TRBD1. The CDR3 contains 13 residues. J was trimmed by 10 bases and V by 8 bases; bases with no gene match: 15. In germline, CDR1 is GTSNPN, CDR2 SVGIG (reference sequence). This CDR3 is CAVRRDRSVSAFF. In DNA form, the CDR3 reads TGTGCCGTGAGGAGGGACAGGAGCGTGTCAGCTTTCTTT.

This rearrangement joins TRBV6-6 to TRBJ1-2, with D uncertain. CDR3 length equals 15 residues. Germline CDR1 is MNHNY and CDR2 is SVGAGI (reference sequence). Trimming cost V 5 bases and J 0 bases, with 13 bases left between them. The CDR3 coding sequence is TGTGCCAGCAGTCCTGAAAGGGAGGCTAACTATGGCTACACCTTC. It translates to CASSPEREANYGYTF.

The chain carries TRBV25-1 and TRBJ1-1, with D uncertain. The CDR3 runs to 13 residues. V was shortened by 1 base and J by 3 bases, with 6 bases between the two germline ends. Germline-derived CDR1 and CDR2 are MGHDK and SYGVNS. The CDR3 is CASSEFGDTEAFF. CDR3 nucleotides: TGTGCCAGCAGTGAATTCGGTGACACTGAAGCTTTCTTT.

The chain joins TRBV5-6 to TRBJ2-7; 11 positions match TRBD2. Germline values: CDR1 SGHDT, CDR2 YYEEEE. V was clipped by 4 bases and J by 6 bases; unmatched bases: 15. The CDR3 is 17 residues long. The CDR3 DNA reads TGTGCCAGCAGCACACGGACTAGCGGGCCAGCTTTTTCCGAGCAGTACTTC. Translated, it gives CASSTRTSGPAFSEQYF.

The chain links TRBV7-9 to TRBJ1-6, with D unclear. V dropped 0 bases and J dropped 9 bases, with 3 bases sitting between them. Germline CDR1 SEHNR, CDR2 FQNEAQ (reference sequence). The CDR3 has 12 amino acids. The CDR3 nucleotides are TGTGCCAGCAGCTTAGCCTTTTCACCCCTCCACTTT. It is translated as CASSLAFSPLHF.

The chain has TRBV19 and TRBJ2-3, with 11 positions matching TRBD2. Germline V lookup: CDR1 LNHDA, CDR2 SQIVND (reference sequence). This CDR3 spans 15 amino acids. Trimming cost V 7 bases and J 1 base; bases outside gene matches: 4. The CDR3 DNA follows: TGTGCCAGTACCCCACTAGCGGGGGGCACAGATACGCAGTATTTT. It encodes CASTPLAGGTDTQYF.

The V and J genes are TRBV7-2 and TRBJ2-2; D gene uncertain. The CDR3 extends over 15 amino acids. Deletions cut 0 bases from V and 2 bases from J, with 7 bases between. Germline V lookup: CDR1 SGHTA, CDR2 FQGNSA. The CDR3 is CASSLASTNTGELFF. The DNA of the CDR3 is TGTGCCAGCAGCTTAGCTAGCACCAACACCGGGGAGCTGTTTTTT.

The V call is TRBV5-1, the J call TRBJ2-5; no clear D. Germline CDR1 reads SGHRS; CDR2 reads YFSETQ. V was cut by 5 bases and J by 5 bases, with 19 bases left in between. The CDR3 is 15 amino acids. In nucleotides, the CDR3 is TGCGCCAGCAGACCAGCCACGGCTGAGTGGGAGACCCAGTACTTC. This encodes CASRPATAEWETQYF.

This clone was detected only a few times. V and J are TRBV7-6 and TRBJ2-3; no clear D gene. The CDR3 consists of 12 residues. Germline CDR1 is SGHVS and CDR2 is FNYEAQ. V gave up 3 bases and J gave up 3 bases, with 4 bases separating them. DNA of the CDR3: TGTGCCAGCAGCTTCGGGACAGATACGCAGTATTTT. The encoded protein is CASSFGTDTQYF.

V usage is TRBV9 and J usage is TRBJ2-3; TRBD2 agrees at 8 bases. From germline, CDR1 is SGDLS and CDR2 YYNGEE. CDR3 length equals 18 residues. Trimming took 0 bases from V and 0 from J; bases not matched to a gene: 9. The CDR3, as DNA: TGTGCCAGCAGCGTAGCTCCTGTCGGGGGGGAGAGCACAGATACGCAGTATTTT. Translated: CASSVAPVGGESTDTQYF.

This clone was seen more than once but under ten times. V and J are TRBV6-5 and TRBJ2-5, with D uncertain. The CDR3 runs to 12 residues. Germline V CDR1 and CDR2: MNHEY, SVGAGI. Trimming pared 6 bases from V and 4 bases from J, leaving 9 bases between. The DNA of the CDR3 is TGTGCCAGCAGGCAATCGGGAGAGACCCAGTACTTC. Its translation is CASRQSGETQYF.

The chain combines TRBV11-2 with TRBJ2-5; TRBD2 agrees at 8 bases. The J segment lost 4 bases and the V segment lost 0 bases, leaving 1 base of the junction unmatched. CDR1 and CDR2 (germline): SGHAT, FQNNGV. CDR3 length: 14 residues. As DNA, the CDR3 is TGTGCCAGCAGCTTAGACGGGAGGGGAGAGACCCAGTACTTC. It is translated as CASSLDGRGETQYF. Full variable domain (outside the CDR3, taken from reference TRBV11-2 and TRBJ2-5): EAGVAQSPRYKIIEKRQSVAFWCNPISGHATLYWYQQILGQGPKLLIQFQNNGVVDDSQLPKDRFSAERLKGVDSTLKIQPAKLEDSAVYLCASSLDGRGETQYFGPGTRLLVL.

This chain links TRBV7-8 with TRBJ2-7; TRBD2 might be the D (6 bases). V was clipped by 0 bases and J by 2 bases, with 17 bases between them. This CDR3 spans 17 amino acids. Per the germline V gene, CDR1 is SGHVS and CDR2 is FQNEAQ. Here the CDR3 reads CASSLASSGTQTYEQYF. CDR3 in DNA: TGTGCCAGCAGCTTAGCGTCCTCCGGGACTCAGACCTACGAGCAGTACTTC.

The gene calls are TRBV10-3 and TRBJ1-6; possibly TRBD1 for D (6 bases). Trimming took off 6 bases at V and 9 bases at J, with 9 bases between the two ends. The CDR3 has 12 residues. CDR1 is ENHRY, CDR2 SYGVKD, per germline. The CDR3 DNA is TGTGCCATCAGAACAGGGCGTTCACCCCTCCACTTT. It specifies CAIRTGRSPLHF.

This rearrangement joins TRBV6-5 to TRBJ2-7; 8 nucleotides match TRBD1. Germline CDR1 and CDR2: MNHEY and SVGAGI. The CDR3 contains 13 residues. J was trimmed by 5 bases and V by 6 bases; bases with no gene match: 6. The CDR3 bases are TGTGCCAGCAGCCCGGGACAGGTCGACGAGCAGTACTTC. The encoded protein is CASSPGQVDEQYF.

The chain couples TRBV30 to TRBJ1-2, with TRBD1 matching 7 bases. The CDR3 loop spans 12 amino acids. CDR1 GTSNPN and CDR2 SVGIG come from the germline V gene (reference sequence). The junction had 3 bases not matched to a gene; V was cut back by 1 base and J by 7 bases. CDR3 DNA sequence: TGTGCCTGGAGTGGACAGGGTTTTGGCTACACCTTC. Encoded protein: CAWSGQGFGYTF. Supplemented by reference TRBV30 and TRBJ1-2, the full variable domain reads SQTIHQWPATLVQPVGSPLSLECTVEGTSNPNLYWYRQAAGRGLQLLFYSVGIGQISSEVPQNLSASRPQDRQFILSSKKLLLSDSGFYLCAWSGQGFGYTFGSGTRLTVV.

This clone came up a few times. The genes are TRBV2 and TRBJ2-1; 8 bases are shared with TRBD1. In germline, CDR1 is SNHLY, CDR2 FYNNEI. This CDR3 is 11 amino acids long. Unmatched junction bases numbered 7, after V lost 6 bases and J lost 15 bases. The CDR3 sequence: CASRGLDRAFF. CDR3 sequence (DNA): TGTGCCAGCAGGGGTCTGGACAGGGCGTTCTTC.

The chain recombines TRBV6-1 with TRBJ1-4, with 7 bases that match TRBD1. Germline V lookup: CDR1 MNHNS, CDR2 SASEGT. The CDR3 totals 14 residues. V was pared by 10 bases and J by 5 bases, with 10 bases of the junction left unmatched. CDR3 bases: TGTGCCATCAGCAAGCGGGACAGAAATGAAAAACTGTTTTTT. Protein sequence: CAISKRDRNEKLFF.

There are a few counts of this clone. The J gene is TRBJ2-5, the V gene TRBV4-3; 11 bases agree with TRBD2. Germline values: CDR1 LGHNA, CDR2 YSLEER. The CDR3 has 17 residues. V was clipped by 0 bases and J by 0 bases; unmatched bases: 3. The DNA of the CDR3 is TGCGCCAGCAGCCAAGAACTAGCGGGGGTGTACCAAGAGACCCAGTACTTC. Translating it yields CASSQELAGVYQETQYF.

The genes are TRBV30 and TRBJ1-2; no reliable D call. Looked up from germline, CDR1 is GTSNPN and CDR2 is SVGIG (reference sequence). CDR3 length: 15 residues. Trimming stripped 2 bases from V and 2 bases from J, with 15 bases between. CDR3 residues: CAWSNGPSANYGYTF. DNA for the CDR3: TGTGCCTGGAGTAACGGACCCTCGGCAAACTATGGCTACACCTTC.